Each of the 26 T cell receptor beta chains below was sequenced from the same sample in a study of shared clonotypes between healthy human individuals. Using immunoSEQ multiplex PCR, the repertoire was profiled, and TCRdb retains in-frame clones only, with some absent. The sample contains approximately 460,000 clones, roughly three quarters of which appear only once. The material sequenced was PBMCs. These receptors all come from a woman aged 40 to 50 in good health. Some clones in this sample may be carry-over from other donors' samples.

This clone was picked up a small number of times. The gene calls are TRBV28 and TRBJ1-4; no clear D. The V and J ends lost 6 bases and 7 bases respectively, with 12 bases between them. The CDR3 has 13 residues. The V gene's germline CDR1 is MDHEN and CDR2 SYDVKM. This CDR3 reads CASSPGGPEKLFF. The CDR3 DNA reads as TGTGCCAGCAGCCCCGGCGGCCCTGAAAAACTGTTTTTT.

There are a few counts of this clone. The CDR3 loop reads CASSSIGQGGEQYF. CDR3 nucleotide sequence: TGTGCCAGCAGCTCGATCGGACAGGGTGGCGAGCAGTACTTC. The chain carries TRBV7-6 and TRBJ2-7, with 8 bases aligning to TRBD1. V was clipped by 4 bases and J by 6 bases; unmatched bases: 8. Germline CDR1 is SGHVS and CDR2 is FNYEAQ. This CDR3 has 14 amino acids. Full variable domain (rest looked up from reference TRBV7-6 and TRBJ2-7): GAGVSQSPRYKVTKRGQDVALRCDPISGHVSLYWYRQALGQGPEFLTYFNYEAQQDKSGLPNDRFSAERPEGSISTLTIQRTEQRDSAMYRCASSSIGQGGEQYFGPGTRLTVT.

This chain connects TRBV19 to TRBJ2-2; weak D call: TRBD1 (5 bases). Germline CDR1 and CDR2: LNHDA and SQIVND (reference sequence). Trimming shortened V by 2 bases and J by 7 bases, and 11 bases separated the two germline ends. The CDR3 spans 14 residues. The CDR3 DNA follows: TGTGCCAGTAGTATAAGGGGCAGGCGCGGGGAGCTGTTTTTT. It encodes CASSIRGRRGELFF.

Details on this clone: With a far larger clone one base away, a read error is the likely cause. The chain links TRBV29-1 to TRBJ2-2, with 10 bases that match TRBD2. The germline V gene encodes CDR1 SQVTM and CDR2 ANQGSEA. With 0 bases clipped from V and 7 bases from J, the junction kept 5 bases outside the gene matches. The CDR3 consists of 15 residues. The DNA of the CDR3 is TGCAGCGTTGAAGAAACTAGCGGGAACGGCGGGGAGCTGTTTTTT. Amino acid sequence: CSVEETSGNGGELFF.

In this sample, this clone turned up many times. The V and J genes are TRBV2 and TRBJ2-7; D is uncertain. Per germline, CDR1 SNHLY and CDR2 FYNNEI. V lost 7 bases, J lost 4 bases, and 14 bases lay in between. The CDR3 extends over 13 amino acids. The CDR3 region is CASTAPSRYEQYF. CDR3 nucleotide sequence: TGTGCCAGCACCGCGCCAAGTAGGTACGAGCAGTACTTC.

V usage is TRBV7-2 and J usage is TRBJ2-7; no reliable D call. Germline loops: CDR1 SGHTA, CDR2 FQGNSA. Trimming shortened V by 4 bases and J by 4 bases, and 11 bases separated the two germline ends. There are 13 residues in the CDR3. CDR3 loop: CASSYLGKYEQYF. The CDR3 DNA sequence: TGTGCCAGCAGCTACTTGGGTAAATACGAGCAGTACTTC.

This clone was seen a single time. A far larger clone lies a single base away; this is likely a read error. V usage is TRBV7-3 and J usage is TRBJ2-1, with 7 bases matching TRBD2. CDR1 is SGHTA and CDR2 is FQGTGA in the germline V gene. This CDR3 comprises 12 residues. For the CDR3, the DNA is TGTGCCAGCGGCTTAAGTGGGAGGGCCATGGTCTTC. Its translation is CASGLSGRAMVF.

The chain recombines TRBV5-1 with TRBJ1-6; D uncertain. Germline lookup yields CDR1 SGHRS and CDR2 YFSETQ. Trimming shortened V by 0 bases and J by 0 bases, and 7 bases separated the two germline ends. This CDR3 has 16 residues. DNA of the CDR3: TGCGCCAGCAGCTTGGCCCGTAACTCCTATAATTCACCCCTCCACTTT. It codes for CASSLARNSYNSPLHF.

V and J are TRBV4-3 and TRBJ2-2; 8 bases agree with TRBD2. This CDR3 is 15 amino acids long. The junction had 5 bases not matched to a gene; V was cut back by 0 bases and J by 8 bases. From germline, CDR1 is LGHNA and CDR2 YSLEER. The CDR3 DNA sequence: TGCGCCAGCAGCCAAGAAAGCGGGAGTCTGGGGGAGCTGTTTTTT. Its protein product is CASSQESGSLGELFF.

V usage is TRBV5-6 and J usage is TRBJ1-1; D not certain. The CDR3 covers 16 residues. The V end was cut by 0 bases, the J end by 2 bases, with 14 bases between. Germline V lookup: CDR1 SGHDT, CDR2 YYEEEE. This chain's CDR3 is CASSLGYAELNTEAFF. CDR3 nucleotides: TGTGCCAGCAGCTTGGGGTATGCAGAGCTTAACACTGAAGCTTTCTTT.

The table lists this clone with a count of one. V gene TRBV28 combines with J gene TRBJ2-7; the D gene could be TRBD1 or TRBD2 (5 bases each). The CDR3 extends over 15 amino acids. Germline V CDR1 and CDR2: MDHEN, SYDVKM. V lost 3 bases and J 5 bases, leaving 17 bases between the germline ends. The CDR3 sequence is CASSFVGEGAHEQYF. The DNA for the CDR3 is TGTGCCAGCAGTTTTGTGGGGGAAGGAGCCCACGAGCAGTACTTC.

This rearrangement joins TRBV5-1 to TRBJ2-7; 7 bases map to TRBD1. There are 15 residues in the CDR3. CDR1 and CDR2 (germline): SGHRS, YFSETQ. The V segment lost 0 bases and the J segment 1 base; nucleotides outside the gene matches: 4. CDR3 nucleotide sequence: TGCGCCAGCAGCTTGGGGGACAGAACTTCCTACGAGCAGTACTTC. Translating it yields CASSLGDRTSYEQYF.

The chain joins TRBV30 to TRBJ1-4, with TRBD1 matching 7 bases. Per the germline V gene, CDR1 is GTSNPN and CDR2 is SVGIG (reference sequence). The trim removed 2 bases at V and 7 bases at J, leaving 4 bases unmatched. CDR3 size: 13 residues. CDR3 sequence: CAWSTGQAEKLFF. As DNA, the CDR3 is TGTGCCTGGAGTACAGGACAGGCTGAAAAACTGTTTTTT.

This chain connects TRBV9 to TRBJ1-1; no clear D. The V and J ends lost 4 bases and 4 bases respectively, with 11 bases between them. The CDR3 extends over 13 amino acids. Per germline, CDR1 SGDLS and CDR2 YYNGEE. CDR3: CASSPPLSTEAFF. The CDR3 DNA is TGTGCCAGCAGCCCCCCCTTGAGCACTGAAGCTTTCTTT.

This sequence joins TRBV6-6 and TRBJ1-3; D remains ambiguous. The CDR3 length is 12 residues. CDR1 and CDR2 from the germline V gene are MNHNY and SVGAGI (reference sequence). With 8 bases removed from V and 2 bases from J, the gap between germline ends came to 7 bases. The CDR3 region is CASRSTGNTIYF. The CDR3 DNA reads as TGTGCCAGCCGCAGCACTGGAAACACCATATATTTT.

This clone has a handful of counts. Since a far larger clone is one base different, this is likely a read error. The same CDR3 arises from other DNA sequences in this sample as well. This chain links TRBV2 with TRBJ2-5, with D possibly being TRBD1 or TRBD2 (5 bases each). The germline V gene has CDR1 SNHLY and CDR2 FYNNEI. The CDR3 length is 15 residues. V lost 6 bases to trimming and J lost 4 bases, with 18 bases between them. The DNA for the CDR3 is TGTGCCAGCAGCGCTATGGGGACGGGGATAGAGACCCAGTACTTC. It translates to CASSAMGTGIETQYF.

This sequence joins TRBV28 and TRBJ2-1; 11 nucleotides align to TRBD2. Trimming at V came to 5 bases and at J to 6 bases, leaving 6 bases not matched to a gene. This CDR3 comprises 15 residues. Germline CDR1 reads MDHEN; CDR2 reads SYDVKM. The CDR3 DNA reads TGTGCCAGCAGTCCGGGACTAGCGGAACTCAATGAGCAGTTCTTC. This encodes CASSPGLAELNEQFF.

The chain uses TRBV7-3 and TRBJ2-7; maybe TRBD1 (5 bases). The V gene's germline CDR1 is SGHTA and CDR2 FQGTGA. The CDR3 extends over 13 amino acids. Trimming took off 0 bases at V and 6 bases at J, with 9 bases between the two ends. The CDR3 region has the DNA TGTGCCAGCAGCTTAACGGGGCGTTCCGAGCAGTACTTC. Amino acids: CASSLTGRSEQYF.

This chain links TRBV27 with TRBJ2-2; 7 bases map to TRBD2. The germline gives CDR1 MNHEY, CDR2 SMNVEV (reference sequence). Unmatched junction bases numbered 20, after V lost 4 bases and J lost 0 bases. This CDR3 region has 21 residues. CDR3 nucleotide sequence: TGTGCCAGCAGTTCCCCCAGGACCTACGGGGGGACGGGGACGAACACCGGGGAGCTGTTTTTT. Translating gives CASSSPRTYGGTGTNTGELFF.

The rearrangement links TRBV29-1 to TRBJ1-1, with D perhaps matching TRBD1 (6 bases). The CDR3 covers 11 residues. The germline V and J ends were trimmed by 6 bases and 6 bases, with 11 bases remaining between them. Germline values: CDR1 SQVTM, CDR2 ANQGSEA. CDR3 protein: CSVQGSAEAFF. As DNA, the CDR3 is TGCAGCGTCCAGGGGTCCGCTGAAGCTTTCTTT.

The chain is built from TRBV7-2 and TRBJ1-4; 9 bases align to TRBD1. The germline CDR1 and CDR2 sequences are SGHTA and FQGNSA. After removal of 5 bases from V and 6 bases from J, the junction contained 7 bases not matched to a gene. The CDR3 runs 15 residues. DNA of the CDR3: TGTGCCAGCAGCAGGCGGGGACAGGGTGATGAAAAACTGTTTTTT. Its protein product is CASSRRGQGDEKLFF.

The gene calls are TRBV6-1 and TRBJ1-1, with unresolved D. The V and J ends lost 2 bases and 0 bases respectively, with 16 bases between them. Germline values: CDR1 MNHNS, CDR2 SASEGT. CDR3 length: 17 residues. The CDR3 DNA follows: TGTGCCAGCAGTGAAACAGCCTCTCGTACAGTGAACACTGAAGCTTTCTTT. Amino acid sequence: CASSETASRTVNTEAFF.

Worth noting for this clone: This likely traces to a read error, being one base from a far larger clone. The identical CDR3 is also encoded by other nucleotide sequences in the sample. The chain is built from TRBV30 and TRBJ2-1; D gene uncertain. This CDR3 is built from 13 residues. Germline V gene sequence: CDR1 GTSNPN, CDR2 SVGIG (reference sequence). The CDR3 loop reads CAWMFTSYNEQFF. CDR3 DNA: TGCGCCTGGATGTTTACGAGCTACAATGAGCAGTTCTTC.

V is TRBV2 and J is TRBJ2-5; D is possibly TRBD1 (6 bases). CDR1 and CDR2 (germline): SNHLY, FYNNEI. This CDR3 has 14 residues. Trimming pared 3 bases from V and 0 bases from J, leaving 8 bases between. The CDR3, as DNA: TGTGCCAGCAGTGAGGACAGCCACCAAGAGACCCAGTACTTC. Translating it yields CASSEDSHQETQYF.

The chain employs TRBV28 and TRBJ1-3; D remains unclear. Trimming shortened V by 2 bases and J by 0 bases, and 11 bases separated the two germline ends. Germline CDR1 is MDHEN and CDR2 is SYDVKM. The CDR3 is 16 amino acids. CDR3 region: CASSLPPGSSGNTIYF. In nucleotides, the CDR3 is TGTGCCAGCAGTTTACCCCCCGGATCCTCTGGAAACACCATATATTTT.

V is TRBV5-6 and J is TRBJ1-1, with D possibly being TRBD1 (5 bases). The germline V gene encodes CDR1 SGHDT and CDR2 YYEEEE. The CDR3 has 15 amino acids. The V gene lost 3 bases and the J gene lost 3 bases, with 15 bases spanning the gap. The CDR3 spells CASSSPAQAHTEAFF. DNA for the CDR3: TGTGCCAGCAGCTCGCCCGCACAGGCCCACACTGAAGCTTTCTTT. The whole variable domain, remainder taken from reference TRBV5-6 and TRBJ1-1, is DAGVTQSPTHLIKTRGQQVTLRCSPKSGHDTVSWYQQALGQGPQFIFQYYEEEERQRGNFPDRFSGHQFPNYSSELNVNALLLGDSALYLCASSSPAQAHTEAFFGQGTRLTVV.